The clone carrying this TCR beta chain has ten or more counts. No antigen is known for it. TCRdb reanalysed the 5' RACE reads using MiXCR and keeps one entry per CDR3 protein. This table holds around 33,000 distinct CDR3 sequences, around 22% found once. Study results and limitations: Whole repertoires were not studied in the larger cohort, only one V-J beta rearrangement. Tumor Tregs overlapped most with tumor, then blood, naive CD4+ cells. Tumor memory CD4+ T cell TCR gene usage clustered with blood and lymph node memory CD4+ cells and lymph node naive CD4+ cells.

Looked up from germline, CDR1 is MGHRA and CDR2 is YSYEKL. The CDR3 loop spans 15 amino acids. The V end was cut by 1 base, the J end by 9 bases, with 13 bases between. Memory CD4+ T cells were sorted as CD4+CD45RO+CD25- cells. This clonotype was obtained from a female donor with breast cancer. Source material: memory CD4+ T cells sorted from blood. This sample's subset: memory CD4+ T cells, CD4+CD45RO+CD25-. This chain links TRBV4-1 with TRBJ1-6, with TRBD1 as a possible D gene (6 bases). CDR3 DNA: TGCGCCAGCAGCCAAGTACAGGGTGGTAGTTCACCCCTCCACTTT. Amino acid sequence: CASSQVQGGSSPLHF.